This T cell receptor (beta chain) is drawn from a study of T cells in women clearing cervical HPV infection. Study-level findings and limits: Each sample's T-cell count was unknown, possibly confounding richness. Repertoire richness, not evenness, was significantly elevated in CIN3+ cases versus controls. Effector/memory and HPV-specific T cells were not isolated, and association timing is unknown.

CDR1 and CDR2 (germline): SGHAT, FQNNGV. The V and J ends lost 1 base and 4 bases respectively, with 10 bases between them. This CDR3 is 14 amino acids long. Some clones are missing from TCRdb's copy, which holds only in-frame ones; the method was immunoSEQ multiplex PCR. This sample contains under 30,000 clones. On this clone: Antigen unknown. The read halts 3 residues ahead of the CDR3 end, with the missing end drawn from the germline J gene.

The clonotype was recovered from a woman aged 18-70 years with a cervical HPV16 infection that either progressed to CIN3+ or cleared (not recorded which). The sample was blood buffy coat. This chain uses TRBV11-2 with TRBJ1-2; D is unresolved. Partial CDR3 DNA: TGTGCCAGCAGCTTAGGTCAAGGGTTCTATGGC. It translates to CASSLGQGFYG. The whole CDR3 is CASSLGQGFYGYTF.